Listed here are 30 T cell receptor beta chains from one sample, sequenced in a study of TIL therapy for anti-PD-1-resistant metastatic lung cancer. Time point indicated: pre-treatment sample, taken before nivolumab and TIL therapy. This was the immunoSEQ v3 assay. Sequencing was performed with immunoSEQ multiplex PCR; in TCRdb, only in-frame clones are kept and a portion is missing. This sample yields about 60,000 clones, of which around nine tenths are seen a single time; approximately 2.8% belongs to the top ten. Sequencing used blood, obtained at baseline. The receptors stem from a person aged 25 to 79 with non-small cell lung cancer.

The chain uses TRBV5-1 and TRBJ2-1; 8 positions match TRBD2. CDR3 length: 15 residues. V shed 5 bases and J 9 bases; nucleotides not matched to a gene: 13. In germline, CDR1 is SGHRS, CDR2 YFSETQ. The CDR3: CASRSSGTSIPEQFF. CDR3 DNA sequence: TGCGCCAGCAGATCCTCCGGGACTAGTATTCCTGAGCAGTTCTTC. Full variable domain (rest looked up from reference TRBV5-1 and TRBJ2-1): KAGVTQTPRYLIKTRGQQVTLSCSPISGHRSVSWYQQTPGQGLQFLFEYFSETQRNKGNFPGRFSGRQFSNSRSEMNVSTLELGDSALYLCASRSSGTSIPEQFFGPGTRLTVL.

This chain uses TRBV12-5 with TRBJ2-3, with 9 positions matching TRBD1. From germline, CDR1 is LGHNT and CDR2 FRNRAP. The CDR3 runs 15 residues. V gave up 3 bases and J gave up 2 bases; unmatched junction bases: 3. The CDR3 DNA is TGTGCTAGTGGTTTAGGGGACAGGGTCACAGATACGCAGTATTTT. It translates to CASGLGDRVTDTQYF.

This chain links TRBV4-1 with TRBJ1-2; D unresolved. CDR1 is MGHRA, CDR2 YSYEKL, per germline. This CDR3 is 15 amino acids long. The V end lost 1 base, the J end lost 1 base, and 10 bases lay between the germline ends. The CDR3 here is CASSQGIGLNYGYTF. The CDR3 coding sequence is TGCGCCAGCAGCCAAGGGATAGGGCTTAACTATGGCTACACCTTC.

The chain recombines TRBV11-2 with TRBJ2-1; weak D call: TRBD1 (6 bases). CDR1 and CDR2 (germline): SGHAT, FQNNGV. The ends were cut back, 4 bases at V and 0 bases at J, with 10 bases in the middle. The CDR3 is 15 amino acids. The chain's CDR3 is CASSYGQSSYNEQFF. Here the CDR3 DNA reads TGTGCCAGCAGCTATGGACAGAGCTCCTACAATGAGCAGTTCTTC.

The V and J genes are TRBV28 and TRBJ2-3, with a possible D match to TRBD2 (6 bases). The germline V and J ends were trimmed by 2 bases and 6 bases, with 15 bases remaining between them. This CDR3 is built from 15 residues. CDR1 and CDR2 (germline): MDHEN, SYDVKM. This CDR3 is CASSLRGGAGDTQYF. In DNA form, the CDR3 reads TGTGCCAGCAGTTTACGGGGCGGGGCTGGGGATACGCAGTATTTT.

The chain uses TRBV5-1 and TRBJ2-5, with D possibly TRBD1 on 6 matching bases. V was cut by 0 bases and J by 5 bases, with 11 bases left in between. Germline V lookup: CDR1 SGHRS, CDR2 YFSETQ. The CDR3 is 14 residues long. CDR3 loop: CASSLAVRGETQYF. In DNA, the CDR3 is TGCGCCAGCAGCTTGGCGGTCAGGGGTGAGACCCAGTACTTC.

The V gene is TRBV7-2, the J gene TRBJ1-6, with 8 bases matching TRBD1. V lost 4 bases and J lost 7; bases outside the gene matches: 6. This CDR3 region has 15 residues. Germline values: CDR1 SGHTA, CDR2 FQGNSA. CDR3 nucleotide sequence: TGTGCCAGCAGCTATAGACAGGGGATAAATTCACCCCTCCACTTT. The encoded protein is CASSYRQGINSPLHF. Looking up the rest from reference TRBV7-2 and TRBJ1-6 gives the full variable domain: GAGVSQSPSNKVTEKGKDVELRCDPISGHTALYWYRQSLGQGLEFLIYFQGNSAPDKSGLPSDRFSAERTGGSVSTLTIQRTQQEDSAVYLCASSYRQGINSPLHFGNGTRLTVT.

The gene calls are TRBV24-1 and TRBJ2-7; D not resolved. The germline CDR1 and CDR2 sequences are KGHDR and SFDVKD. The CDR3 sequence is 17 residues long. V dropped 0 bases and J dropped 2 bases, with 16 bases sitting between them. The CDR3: CATSDLQPPQLAYEQYF. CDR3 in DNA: TGTGCCACCAGTGATTTGCAACCCCCGCAGCTCGCCTACGAGCAGTACTTC.

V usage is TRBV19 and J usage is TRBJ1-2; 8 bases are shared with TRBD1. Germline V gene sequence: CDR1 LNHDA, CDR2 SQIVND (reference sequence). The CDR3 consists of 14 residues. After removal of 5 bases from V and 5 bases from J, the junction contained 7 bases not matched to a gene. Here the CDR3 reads CASSGLDREYGYTF. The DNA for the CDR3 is TGTGCCAGTAGTGGCCTGGACAGGGAGTATGGCTACACCTTC.

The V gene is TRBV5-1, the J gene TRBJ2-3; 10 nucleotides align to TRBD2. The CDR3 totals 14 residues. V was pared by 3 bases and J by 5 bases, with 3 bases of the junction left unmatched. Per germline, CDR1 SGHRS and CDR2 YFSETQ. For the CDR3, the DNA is TGCGCCAGCAGCTCTCTAGCGGGGGAAGATACGCAGTATTTT. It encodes CASSSLAGEDTQYF.

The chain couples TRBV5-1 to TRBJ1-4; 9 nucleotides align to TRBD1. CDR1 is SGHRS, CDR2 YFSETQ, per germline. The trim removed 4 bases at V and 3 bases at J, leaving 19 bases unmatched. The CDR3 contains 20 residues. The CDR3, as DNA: TGCGCCAGCAGCCTAACCTCCGGGACAGGGAGGAAGCCAGCTAATGAAAAACTGTTTTTT. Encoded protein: CASSLTSGTGRKPANEKLFF.

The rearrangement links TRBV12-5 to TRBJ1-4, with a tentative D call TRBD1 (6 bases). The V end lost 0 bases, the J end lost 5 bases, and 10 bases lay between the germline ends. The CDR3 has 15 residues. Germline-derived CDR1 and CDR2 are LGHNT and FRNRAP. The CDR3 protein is CASGLVGGANEKLFF. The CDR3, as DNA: TGTGCTAGTGGTTTGGTAGGGGGTGCGAATGAAAAACTGTTTTTT.

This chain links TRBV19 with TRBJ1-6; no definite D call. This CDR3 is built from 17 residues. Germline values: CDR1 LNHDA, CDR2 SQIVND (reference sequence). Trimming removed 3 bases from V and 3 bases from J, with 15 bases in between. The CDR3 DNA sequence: TGTGCCAGTAGTATCTTTGCAGCCAAGGACTATAATTCACCCCTCCACTTT. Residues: CASSIFAAKDYNSPLHF.

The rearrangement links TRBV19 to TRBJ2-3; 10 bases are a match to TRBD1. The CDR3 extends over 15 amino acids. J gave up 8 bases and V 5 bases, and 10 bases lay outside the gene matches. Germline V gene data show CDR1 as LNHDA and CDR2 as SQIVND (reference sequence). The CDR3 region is CASSPRTGGQGTQYF. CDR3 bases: TGTGCCAGTAGTCCGAGGACAGGGGGGCAAGGTACGCAGTATTTT.

The CDR3 DNA is TGTGCCAGCAGCTACGGGGGCGGCGGTGGCTACACCTTC. Its protein is CASSYGGGGGYTF. The rearrangement links TRBV14 to TRBJ1-2; D possibly corresponds to TRBD1 (6 bases). Trimming stripped 5 bases from V and 7 bases from J, with 14 bases between. The CDR3 length is 13 residues. Germline CDR1 reads SGHDN; CDR2 reads FVKESK.

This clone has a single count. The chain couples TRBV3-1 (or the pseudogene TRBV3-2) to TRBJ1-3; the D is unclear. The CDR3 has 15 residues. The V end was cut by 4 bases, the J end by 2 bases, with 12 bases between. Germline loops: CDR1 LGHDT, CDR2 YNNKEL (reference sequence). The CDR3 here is CASSRTWHPGNTIYF. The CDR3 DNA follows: TGTGCCAGCAGCCGGACCTGGCACCCTGGAAACACCATATATTTT.

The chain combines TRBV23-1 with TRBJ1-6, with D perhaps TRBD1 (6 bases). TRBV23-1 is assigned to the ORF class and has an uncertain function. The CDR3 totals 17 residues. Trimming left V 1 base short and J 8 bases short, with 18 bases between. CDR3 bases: TGCGCCAGCAGTCAATACGGGCAGGGGATATGGCATTCACCCCTCCACTTT. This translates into CASSQYGQGIWHSPLHF.

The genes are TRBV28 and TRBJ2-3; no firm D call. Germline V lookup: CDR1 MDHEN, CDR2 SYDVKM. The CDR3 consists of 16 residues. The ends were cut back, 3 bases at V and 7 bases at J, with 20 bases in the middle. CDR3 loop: CASSFYLKKGGNTQYF. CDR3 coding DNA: TGTGCCAGCAGTTTTTACCTGAAAAAGGGTGGAAATACGCAGTATTTT.

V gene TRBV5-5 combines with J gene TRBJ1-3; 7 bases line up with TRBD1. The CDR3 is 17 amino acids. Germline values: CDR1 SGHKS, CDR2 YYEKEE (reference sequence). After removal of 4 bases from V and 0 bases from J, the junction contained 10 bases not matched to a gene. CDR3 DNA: TGTGCCAGCAGCCGGGGGGCAAACAGGGGCTCTGGAAACACCATATATTTT. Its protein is CASSRGANRGSGNTIYF.

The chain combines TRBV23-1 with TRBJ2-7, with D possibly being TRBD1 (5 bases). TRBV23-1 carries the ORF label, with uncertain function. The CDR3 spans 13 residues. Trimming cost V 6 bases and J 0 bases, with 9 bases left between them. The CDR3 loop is CASRGHNSYEQYF. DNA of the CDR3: TGCGCCAGCAGGGGGCACAACTCCTACGAGCAGTACTTC.

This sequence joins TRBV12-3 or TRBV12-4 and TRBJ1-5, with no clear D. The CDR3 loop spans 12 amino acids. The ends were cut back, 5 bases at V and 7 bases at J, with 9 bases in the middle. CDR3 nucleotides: TGTGCCAGCAGTACGCTTGAGCAGCCCCAGCATTTT. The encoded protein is CASSTLEQPQHF.

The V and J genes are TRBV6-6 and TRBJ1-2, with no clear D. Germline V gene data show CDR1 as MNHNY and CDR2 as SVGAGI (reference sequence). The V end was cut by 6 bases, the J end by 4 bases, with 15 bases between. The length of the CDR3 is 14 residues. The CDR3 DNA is TGTGCCAGCAGCAAGACCGCTACTCGCTATGGCTACACCTTC. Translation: CASSKTATRYGYTF.

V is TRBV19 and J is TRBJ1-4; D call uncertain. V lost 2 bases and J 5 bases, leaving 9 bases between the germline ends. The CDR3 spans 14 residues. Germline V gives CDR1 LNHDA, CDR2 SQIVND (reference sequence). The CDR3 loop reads CASSILLANEKLFF. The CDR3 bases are TGTGCCAGTAGTATATTGCTAGCGAATGAAAAACTGTTTTTT.

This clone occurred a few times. This CDR3 reads CASSPTGSSQPQHF. The DNA for the CDR3 is TGTGCCAGCAGCCCGACAGGGTCTTCCCAGCCCCAGCATTTT. The rearrangement joins TRBV2 to TRBJ1-5; TRBD1 matches at 7 bases. The V segment lost 6 bases and the J segment 7 bases; nucleotides outside the gene matches: 9. This CDR3 is 14 amino acids long. Germline loops: CDR1 SNHLY, CDR2 FYNNEI.

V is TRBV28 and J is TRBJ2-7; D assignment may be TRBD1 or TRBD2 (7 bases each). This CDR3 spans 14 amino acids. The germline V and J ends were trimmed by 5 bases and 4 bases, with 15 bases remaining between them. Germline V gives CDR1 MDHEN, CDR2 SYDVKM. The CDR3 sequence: CASSVTGRVYEQYF. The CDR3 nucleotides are TGTGCCAGCAGTGTGACAGGGAGGGTTTACGAGCAGTACTTC.

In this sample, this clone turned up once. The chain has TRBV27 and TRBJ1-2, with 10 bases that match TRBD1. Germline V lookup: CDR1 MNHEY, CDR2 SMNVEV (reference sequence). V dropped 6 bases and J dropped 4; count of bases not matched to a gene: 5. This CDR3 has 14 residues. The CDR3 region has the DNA TGTGCCAGCAGGCGGACAGGGGGAACCTATGGCTACACCTTC. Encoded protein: CASRRTGGTYGYTF.

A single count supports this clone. CDR3 loop: CASSRVAGKTQYF. The CDR3 DNA is TGTGCCAGCAGCAGGGTGGCGGGAAAGACCCAGTACTTC. V is TRBV6-5 and J is TRBJ2-5, with D possibly TRBD2 on 6 matching bases. V lost 6 bases and J 6 bases, leaving 14 bases between the germline ends. The CDR3 contains 13 residues. CDR1 is MNHEY and CDR2 is SVGAGI in the germline V gene.

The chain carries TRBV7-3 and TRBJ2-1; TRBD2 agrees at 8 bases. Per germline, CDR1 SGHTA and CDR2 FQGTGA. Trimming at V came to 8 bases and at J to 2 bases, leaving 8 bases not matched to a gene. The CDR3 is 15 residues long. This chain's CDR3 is CASSQTGGPYNEQFF. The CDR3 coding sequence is TGTGCCAGCTCCCAGACGGGAGGGCCCTACAATGAGCAGTTCTTC. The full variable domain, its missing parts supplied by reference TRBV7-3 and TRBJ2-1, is GAGVSQTPSNKVTEKGKYVELRCDPISGHTALYWYRQSLGQGPEFLIYFQGTGAADDSGLPNDRFFAVRPEGSVSTLKIQRTERGDSAVYLCASSQTGGPYNEQFFGPGTRLTVL.

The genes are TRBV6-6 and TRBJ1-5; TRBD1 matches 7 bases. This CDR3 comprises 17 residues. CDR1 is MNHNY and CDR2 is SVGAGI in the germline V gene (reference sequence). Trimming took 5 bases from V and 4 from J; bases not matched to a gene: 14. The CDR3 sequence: CASSQSEYRGRNQPQHF. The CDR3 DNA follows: TGTGCCAGCAGTCAAAGTGAGTACAGGGGAAGGAATCAGCCCCAGCATTTT.

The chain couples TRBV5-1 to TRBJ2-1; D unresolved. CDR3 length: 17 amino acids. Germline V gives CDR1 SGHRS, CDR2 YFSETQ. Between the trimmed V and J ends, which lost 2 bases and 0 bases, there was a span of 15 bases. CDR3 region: CASSLRKNLNSYNEQFF. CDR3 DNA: TGCGCCAGCAGCTTAAGGAAGAACCTAAACTCCTACAATGAGCAGTTCTTC.